This TCR beta chain comes out of a study of persistence of HIV-infected CD4 T cells. Nonspecific anti-CD3/anti-CD28 bead stimulation represents the broad CD4+ T cell repertoire. Responding CD4+ T cells were sorted by upregulation of both CD40 ligand and CD69. This clone showed up just once. What it binds is unknown. The V end lost 5 bases, the J end lost 0 bases, and 11 bases lay between the germline ends. Germline V CDR1 and CDR2: SGHTA, FQGNSA. This CDR3 contains 15 residues. The libraries were made with immunoSEQ version 4 in survey mode. Libraries were prepared by immunoSEQ multiplex PCR; TCRdb keeps only in-frame clonotypes and omits some of them. The sample holds approximately 44,000 clones, 80% to 90% seen once.

This receptor was obtained from an adult man with HIV who was CMV-seropositive. This chain connects TRBV7-2 to TRBJ1-5, with D maybe TRBD1 (6 bases). This sample comprised CD4+ T cells sorted from PBMCs after roughly 20-hour stimulation, obtained from a patient who received antiretroviral therapy. The CDR3 here is CASSRTDYSNQPQHF. DNA for the CDR3: TGTGCCAGCAGCCGGACAGATTATAGCAATCAGCCCCAGCATTTT. Together with reference TRBV7-2 and TRBJ1-5, the CDR3 gives the full variable domain: GAGVSQSPSNKVTEKGKDVELRCDPISGHTALYWYRQSLGQGLEFLIYFQGNSAPDKSGLPSDRFSAERTGGSVSTLTIQRTQQEDSAVYLCASSRTDYSNQPQHFGDGTRLSIL.